The 19 T cell receptor beta chains below come from one sample, sequenced in a study of vaccination and CD4 T cells after COVID-19. Documented treatment: approximately 9-day PBMC culture with coronavirus spike peptide pools or control peptides (ViraFEST assay). No antigens are known for them. Oncomine TCR Beta short-read sequencing was applied to DNA from cultured CD4+ T cells. TCRdb analysed the PCR reads with MiXCR anew, one entry per CDR3 protein. The sample yields about 20,000 distinct CDR3 sequences, approximately 61% seen once. The sample consisted of CD4+ T cells from blood, cultured in vitro. These receptors were collected from a human donor who had recovered from COVID-19.

The J gene is TRBJ1-6, the V gene TRBV6-1, with D possibly being TRBD1 (6 bases). This CDR3 comprises 17 residues. Looked up from germline, CDR1 is MNHNS and CDR2 is SASEGT. V was cut by 7 bases and J by 7 bases, with 23 bases left in between. The CDR3 loop reads CASIQRETRGVNSPLHF. CDR3 bases: TGTGCCAGCATCCAAAGGGAAACCAGGGGCGTAAATTCACCCCTCCACTTT.

The chain carries TRBV7-9 and TRBJ1-3, with D possibly matching TRBD1 (5 bases). The CDR3 loop spans 15 amino acids. CDR1 SEHNR and CDR2 FQNEAQ come from the germline V gene (reference sequence). Between the trimmed V and J ends, which lost 4 bases and 4 bases, there was a span of 14 bases. CDR3 nucleotide sequence: TGTGCCAGCAGCTGGGGGGGAACGGGAGGAAACACCATATATTTT. Translated, it gives CASSWGGTGGNTIYF.

This chain uses TRBV5-4 with TRBJ2-2, with D possibly being TRBD2 (6 bases). V lost 1 base, J lost 7 bases, and 17 bases lay in between. CDR3 size: 16 residues. Germline-derived CDR1 and CDR2 are SGHNT and YYREEE (reference sequence). The CDR3 here is CASSLSIGGLGGELFF. The CDR3 DNA reads TGTGCCAGCAGCTTGTCGATAGGAGGGCTCGGCGGGGAGCTGTTTTTT.

V usage is TRBV29-1 and J usage is TRBJ1-2; a possible D gene is TRBD1 (5 bases). V was cut by 6 bases and J by 0 bases, with 14 bases left in between. The CDR3 consists of 14 residues. Germline lookup yields CDR1 SQVTM and CDR2 ANQGSEA. CDR3: CSVRGPSSNYGYTF. The CDR3 DNA sequence: TGCAGCGTCCGGGGACCCTCCTCTAACTATGGCTACACCTTC.

The table lists this clonotype with a few counts. The chain couples TRBV6-2 or TRBV6-3 to TRBJ1-5; D not resolved. Germline CDR1 and CDR2: MNHEY and SVGEGT. CDR3 length equals 13 residues. Trimming left V 2 bases short and J 6 bases short, with 8 bases between. CDR3 loop: CASSYGRGQPQHF. The CDR3 DNA follows: TGTGCCAGCAGTTACGGAAGAGGTCAGCCCCAGCATTTT.

V is TRBV18 and J is TRBJ1-5; D call uncertain. This CDR3 has 14 amino acids. Trimming cost V 2 bases and J 0 bases, with 5 bases left between them. Germline V gives CDR1 KGHSH, CDR2 LQKENI. CDR3 sequence (DNA): TGTGCCAGCTCACCAGAGTATAGCAATCAGCCCCAGCATTTT. Amino acids: CASSPEYSNQPQHF. The complete variable domain, with remaining parts taken from reference TRBV18 and TRBJ1-5, reads NAGVMQNPRHLVRRRGQEARLRCSPMKGHSHVYWYRQLPEEGLKFMVYLQKENIIDESGMPKERFSAEFPKEGPSILRIQQVVRGDSAAYFCASSPEYSNQPQHFGDGTRLSIL.

The V call is TRBV12-3 or TRBV12-4, the J call TRBJ2-7, with 7 bases matching TRBD2. The CDR3 is 15 amino acids. V lost 0 bases and J lost 2; bases outside the gene matches: 4. The CDR3 nucleotides are TGTGCCAGCAGTTTAGCGGGGGGGAACCCCTACGAGCAGTACTTC. It specifies CASSLAGGNPYEQYF.

This clonotype was picked up a small number of times. The CDR3 protein is CASSTRRAGGPYNEQFF. The DNA of the CDR3 is TGTGCCAGCAGCACCCGCCGAGCGGGAGGGCCCTACAATGAGCAGTTCTTC. The chain recombines TRBV11-3 with TRBJ2-1; 10 positions match TRBD2. The CDR3 has 17 amino acids. V lost 5 bases to trimming and J lost 2 bases; unmatched junction nucleotides: 9. The germline V gene encodes CDR1 SGHNT and CDR2 YENEEA.

This clonotype was detected once. This rearrangement joins TRBV6-1 to TRBJ2-3; D might be TRBD1 or TRBD2, each matching 5 bases. The CDR3 contains 14 residues. Germline V gives CDR1 MNHNS, CDR2 SASEGT. Trimming took off 7 bases at V and 2 bases at J, with 13 bases between the two ends. This CDR3 is CASNEGRATDTQYF. The CDR3 DNA reads as TGTGCCAGCAATGAGGGGCGCGCCACAGATACGCAGTATTTT.

The chain recombines TRBV2 with TRBJ1-1; no clear D. The ends were cut back, 4 bases at V and 5 bases at J, with 8 bases in the middle. This CDR3 has 12 residues. Germline CDR1 is SNHLY and CDR2 is FYNNEI. CDR3 loop: CASSAGRTEAFF. In DNA form, the CDR3 reads TGTGCCAGCAGTGCGGGGAGGACTGAAGCTTTCTTT.

The chain couples TRBV11-2 to TRBJ1-6; no firm D call. The germline V gene has CDR1 SGHAT and CDR2 FQNNGV. The V end lost 3 bases, the J end lost 3 bases, and 12 bases lay between the germline ends. The CDR3 is made up of 16 amino acids. The CDR3 protein is CASSLMAQNYNSPLHF. The CDR3 bases are TGTGCCAGCAGCTTGATGGCGCAGAACTATAATTCACCCCTCCACTTT.

Within the sample, this clonotype is medium-sized. The chain joins TRBV28 to TRBJ1-1; 8 positions agree with TRBD1. In germline, CDR1 is MDHEN, CDR2 SYDVKM. CDR3 length equals 18 residues. V shed 4 bases and J 3 bases; nucleotides not matched to a gene: 16. The CDR3 bases are TGTGCCAGCAGTTATGATTGGACAGGGACTAGTAGGTACACTGAAGCTTTCTTT. It is translated as CASSYDWTGTSRYTEAFF. Together with reference TRBV28 and TRBJ1-1, the CDR3 gives the full variable domain: DVKVTQSSRYLVKRTGEKVFLECVQDMDHENMFWYRQDPGLGLRLIYFSYDVKMKEKGDIPEGYSVSREKKERFSLILESASTNQTSMYLCASSYDWTGTSRYTEAFFGQGTRLTVV.

This clonotype was found once. The chain joins TRBV20-1 to TRBJ2-7; D is possibly TRBD1 or TRBD2 (5 bases each). Germline-derived CDR1 and CDR2 are DFQATT and SNEGSKA (reference sequence). Between the trimmed V and J ends, which lost 3 bases and 2 bases, there was a span of 8 bases. The CDR3 has 12 amino acids. CDR3 loop: CSASGDAYEQYF. For the CDR3, the DNA is TGCAGTGCTAGCGGGGACGCCTACGAGCAGTACTTC.

This rearrangement joins TRBV7-3 to TRBJ1-1; possibly TRBD1 for D (5 bases). V was cut by 6 bases and J by 4 bases, with 12 bases left in between. The CDR3 loop spans 13 amino acids. Germline V gives CDR1 SGHTA, CDR2 FQGTGA. The CDR3 region is CASSTDSRTEAFF. The CDR3 coding sequence is TGTGCCAGCAGTACTGACAGTCGCACTGAAGCTTTCTTT.

The chain combines TRBV19 with TRBJ1-1; possibly TRBD1 for D (5 bases). Trimming took off 3 bases at V and 7 bases at J, with 15 bases between the two ends. CDR1 is LNHDA, CDR2 SQIVND, per germline (reference sequence). The CDR3 extends over 14 amino acids. CDR3 DNA: TGTGCCAGTAGTATCGGTGGTCAGGGCGTTGAAGCTTTCTTT. Translation: CASSIGGQGVEAFF. The full variable domain, rest sourced from reference TRBV19 and TRBJ1-1, is DGGITQSPKYLFRKEGQNVTLSCEQNLNHDAMYWYRQDPGQGLRLIYYSQIVNDFQKGDIAEGYSVSREKKESFPLTVTSAQKNPTAFYLCASSIGGQGVEAFFGQGTRLTVV.

V and J are TRBV11-3 and TRBJ2-7; D call uncertain. Germline V gives CDR1 SGHNT, CDR2 YENEEA. The length of the CDR3 is 15 residues. Trimming removed 1 base at V and 5 bases at J, with 15 bases between. Written as DNA, the CDR3 is TGTGCCAGCAGCTTAGGAGGCCGGCCAGGCAACGAGCAGTACTTC. It is translated as CASSLGGRPGNEQYF.

CDR3 sequence: CASNGSSGGNEQFF. CDR3 DNA sequence: TGTGCCAGCAACGGGAGCTCCGGAGGGAATGAGCAGTTCTTC. The V and J genes are TRBV11-2 and TRBJ2-1; the D gene is possibly TRBD2 (6 bases). Per germline, CDR1 SGHAT and CDR2 FQNNGV. The CDR3 contains 14 residues. The V end lost 7 bases, the J end lost 7 bases, and 17 bases lay between the germline ends.

The CDR3 loop is CASSPRTGMNYGYTF. CDR3 nucleotide sequence: TGTGCCAGCAGTCCCCGGACAGGAATGAACTATGGCTACACCTTC. V usage is TRBV25-1 and J usage is TRBJ1-2, with 7 bases fitting TRBD1. V lost 5 bases, J lost 2 bases, and 8 bases stayed unmatched. There are 15 residues in the CDR3. Looked up from germline, CDR1 is MGHDK and CDR2 is SYGVNS.

The chain uses TRBV7-9 and TRBJ2-1; 8 bases fit TRBD1. Matching the DNA end better, TRBJ2-7 makes the J call doubtful. Germline V gene lookup returns CDR1 SEHNR and CDR2 FQNEAQ (reference sequence). This CDR3 spans 18 amino acids. The CDR3 reads CASSLPGVVTGVSYEQYF. CDR3 sequence (DNA): TGTGCCAGCAGCTTACCGGGGGTCGTGACAGGGGTCTCCTACGAGCAGTACTTC.